This record looks at one T cell receptor beta chain sequence and its context. As yet, its antigen is unknown. This record belongs to a study of siplizumab effects on memory and regulatory T cells. Findings and limits, study-wide: Only a minority of proliferating CD4+ or CD8+ clones had an assignable naive or memory phenotype, with roughly 80-96% lacking one. Naive T cells appeared more diverse than memory cells and seemed to be major alloresponse contributors. A significant reduction in alloreactive sequences traceable to unstimulated CD4+ memory cells was produced by siplizumab.

The germline CDR1 and CDR2 sequences are LNHDA and SQIVND (reference sequence). V was clipped by 3 bases and J by 2 bases, with 9 bases between them. The CDR3 has 14 amino acids. TCRdb's table, derived via immunoSEQ multiplex PCR, lists solely in-frame clones and lacks some. Of about 64,000 clones in the sample, around 96% were seen once. Among a few donor pairs, the unstimulated naive, memory, effector memory and TEMRA subsets underwent sequencing. Sample: naive CD8+ T cells sorted from blood. The TCR originated in a human donor in good health. The gene calls are TRBV19 and TRBJ2-3; D uncertain. DNA of the CDR3: TGTGCCAGTAGTATCTGGGGTTTCACAGATACGCAGTATTTT. Its translation: CASSIWGFTDTQYF.